The T cell receptor beta chain described here comes from a study of cytomegalovirus exposure and HLA in healthy donors. Germline CDR1 is SNHLY and CDR2 is FYNNEI. The CDR3 has 14 residues. V was cut by 1 base and J by 10 bases, with 14 bases left in between. 13 Jbeta primers and 60 Vbeta primers were used for the PCR. The assay was immunoSEQ multiplex PCR, and TCRdb's table has in-frame clones only and misses some. The sample lists 150,000 to 200,000 clones, around 75% occurring once. In nominal health when sampled, donors likely had unrecorded immune exposures nonetheless. The J gene is TRBJ2-1, the V gene TRBV2; a weak D match, TRBD1 (6 bases). The receptor's source is a male donor in good health and CMV-seronegative. The sequenced sample was PBMCs. CDR3 in DNA: TGTGCCAGCAGTGAAGGCCACAGGGCTATGGAGCAGTTCTTC. It specifies CASSEGHRAMEQFF.